Listed below are T cell receptor beta chains from one sample, sequenced in a study of preoperative IRX-2 immunotherapy in early breast cancer. The table came from immunoSEQ multiplex PCR; TCRdb's copy has only in-frame clones and leaves some out. Among 95,000 to 100,000 clones listed, roughly 88% were seen once. The material was tumor tissue, obtained after IRX-2 immunotherapy. The receptors derive from a human donor with breast cancer. Each CDR3 is given without its conserved first and last residue. A D gene is named only where the DNA matches it firmly.

>TRBV11-3|12|TRBD1
ASSLTGGRAEAF
>TRBV6-8|10|-
ASSRNTGELF
>TRBV7-6|12|-
ASTRRGPTDEQF
>TRBV19|12|-
ASIRQGGNTEAF
>TRBV30|11|-
AWSGPPGNGYT
>TRBV28|12|TRBD1
ASGRQGIAGELF
>TRBV19|10|TRBD1
AVHRGVAEAF
>TRBV19|10|-
ASTVGAGELF
>TRBV10-2|11|-
ASSESRYTEAF
>TRBV30|11|-
AWSVSLEGTQY